The rows below give T cell receptor beta chains drawn from one sample of a study of CD8 T cells in Susac syndrome. TCRdb re-called the immunoSEQ multiplex PCR reads through MiXCR, storing one row per CDR3 protein. The sample shows around 80,000 distinct CDR3 sequences, 95% to 97% of them seen only once. The sequenced material came from CD8+ T cells from PBMCs. All receptors derive from a human donor with Susac syndrome. Both conserved end residues are part of each CDR3. A D gene is named only where the DNA matches it firmly.

V | D | length | CDR3
TRBV20-1 | TRBD1 | 16 | CSARDLWTGDYNEQFF
TRBV5-4 | - | 14 | CASSSGSMNTEAFF
TRBV12-3/TRBV12-4 | TRBD2 | 13 | CASSPTSADTQYF
TRBV6-2/TRBV6-3 | - | 14 | CASSYEGQIYEQYF
TRBV5-1 | - | 13 | CASSLEGDKPQHF
TRBV10-2 | - | 13 | CASSAQQNAEAFF
TRBV30 | - | 12 | CAWRREDYGYTF
TRBV5-1 | TRBD2 | 14 | CASSPTSGDYEQYF
TRBV4-3 | TRBD2 | 16 | CASSQARAGATDTQYF
TRBV28 | - | 12 | CASMTRKETQYF
TRBV25-1 | TRBD2 | 16 | CASSALAGGPADTQYF
TRBV5-1 | - | 14 | CASSLGGLYYGYTF
TRBV5-1 | - | 15 | CASSTSRHSYYGYTF
TRBV29-1 | TRBD1 | 13 | CSVKEPGGYGYTF
TRBV7-9 | - | 11 | CASKGIDEQYF
TRBV24-1 | - | 17 | CATSGSRVVGETGELFF
TRBV7-8 | TRBD1 | 13 | CASSSDRGYREHF
TRBV9 | TRBD1 | 15 | CASSVTGQGNQPQHF
TRBV2 | - | 12 | CASFGGLYEQYF
TRBV20-1 | TRBD2 | 16 | CSAALAGGPRKSEQYF
TRBV4-3 | - | 15 | CASSQEGLGDYGYTF
TRBV6-2/TRBV6-3 | - | 13 | CASSFGPVETQYF
TRBV7-9 | - | 13 | CASSLLKEETQYF
TRBV5-6 | TRBD2 | 14 | CASSSDWEGLVQYF
TRBV20-1 | - | 13 | CSARGLIQETQYF
TRBV29-1 | - | 14 | CSVETPVDYNEQFF
TRBV3-1 | - | 12 | CASSQPGGTQYF
TRBV3-1 | - | 15 | CASSQGAAMNTEAFF
TRBV9 | - | 13 | CASSRTSRETQYF
TRBV29-1 | TRBD2 | 14 | CSATTSRLSYEQYF
TRBV19 | - | 16 | CASSSLADAGLFEQYF
TRBV5-4 | - | 17 | CASSLVGWASAPDTQYF
TRBV11-2 | TRBD2 | 16 | CASSSFPGTSGETQYF
TRBV10-3 | TRBD2 | 16 | CATSPGTSGDYNEQFF
TRBV29-1 | - | 11 | CSVTANTEAFF
TRBV27 | - | 14 | CASSPLGPYNEQFF
TRBV19 | - | 14 | CASSIGSGITEAFF
TRBV29-1 | TRBD2 | 14 | CSALAGGPGNEQYF
TRBV3-1 | TRBD1 | 17 | CASSHLPGTGESYEQYF
TRBV5-4 | - | 13 | CASSEGFTGELFF
TRBV7-9 | - | 15 | CASSLGPRTYETQYF
TRBV5-6 | - | 15 | CASSSKRGLYNEQFF
TRBV12-3/TRBV12-4 | TRBD1 | 14 | CASTLGGPNQPQHF
TRBV15 | TRBD1 | 17 | CATSRDLGTGPSYEQYF
TRBV29-1 | TRBD1 | 13 | CSVEDLGQGYRAF
TRBV4-3 | - | 16 | CASSQDSRTLFGPQYF
TRBV24-1 | TRBD1 | 14 | CATSDSDRGQPQHF